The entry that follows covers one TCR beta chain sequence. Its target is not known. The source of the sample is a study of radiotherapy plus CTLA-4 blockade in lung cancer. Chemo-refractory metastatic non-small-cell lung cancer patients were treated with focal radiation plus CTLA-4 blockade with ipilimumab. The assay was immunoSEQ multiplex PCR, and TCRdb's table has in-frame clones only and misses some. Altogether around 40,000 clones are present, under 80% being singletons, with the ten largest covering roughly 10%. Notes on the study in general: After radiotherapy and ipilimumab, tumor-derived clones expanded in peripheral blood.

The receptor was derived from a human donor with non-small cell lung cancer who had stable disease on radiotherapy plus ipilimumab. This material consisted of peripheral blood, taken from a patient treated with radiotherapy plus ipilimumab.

The CDR3 here is CASSLRGVETQYF. The CDR3 coding sequence is TGTGCCAGCAGCTTGCGGGGGGTTGAGACCCAGTACTTC. The chain is built from TRBV5-6 and TRBJ2-5; 7 bases agree with TRBD2. Germline V gene lookup returns CDR1 SGHDT and CDR2 YYEEEE. Germline trimming cut 1 base from V and 5 bases from J; bases unmatched to any gene: 2. The CDR3 runs to 13 residues.